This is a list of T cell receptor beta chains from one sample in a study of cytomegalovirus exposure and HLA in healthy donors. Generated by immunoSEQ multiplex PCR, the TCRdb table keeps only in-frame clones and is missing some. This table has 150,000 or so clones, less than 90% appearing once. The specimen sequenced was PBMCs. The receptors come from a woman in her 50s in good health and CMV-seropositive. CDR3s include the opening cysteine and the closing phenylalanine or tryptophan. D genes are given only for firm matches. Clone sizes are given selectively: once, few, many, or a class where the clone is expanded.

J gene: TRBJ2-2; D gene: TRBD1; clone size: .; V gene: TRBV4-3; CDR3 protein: CASSPGTAYTGELFF; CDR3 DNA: TGCGCCAGCAGCCCTGGGACAGCTTATACCGGGGAGCTGTTTTTT
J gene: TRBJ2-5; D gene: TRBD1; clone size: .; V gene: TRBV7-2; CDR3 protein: CASSLMGRGKGETQYF; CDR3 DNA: TGTGCCAGCAGCTTAATGGGCAGGGGGAAGGGAGAGACCCAGTACTTC
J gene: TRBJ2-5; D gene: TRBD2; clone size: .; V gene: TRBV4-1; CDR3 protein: CASSQGGLAGRETQYF; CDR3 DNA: TGCGCCAGCAGCCAAGGGGGACTAGCGGGACGGGAGACCCAGTACTTC
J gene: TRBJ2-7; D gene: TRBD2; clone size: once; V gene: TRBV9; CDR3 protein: CASSSGTSGRKDEQYF; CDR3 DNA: TGTGCCAGCAGCTCGGGGACTAGCGGGAGAAAGGACGAGCAGTACTTC
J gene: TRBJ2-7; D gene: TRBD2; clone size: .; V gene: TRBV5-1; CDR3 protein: CASSLAGLAGGTYEQYF; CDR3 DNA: TGCGCCAGCAGCTTGGCGGGACTAGCGGGAGGGACCTACGAGCAGTACTTC
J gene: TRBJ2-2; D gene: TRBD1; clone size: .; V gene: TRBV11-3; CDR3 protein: CASSPGTGGPHTGELFF; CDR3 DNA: TGTGCCAGCAGCCCAGGGACAGGGGGCCCCCACACCGGGGAGCTGTTTTTT
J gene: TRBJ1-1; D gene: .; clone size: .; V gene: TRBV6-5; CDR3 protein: CASGRTGSSEAFF; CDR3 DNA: TGTGCCAGCGGAAGAACAGGGTCGTCGGAAGCTTTCTTT
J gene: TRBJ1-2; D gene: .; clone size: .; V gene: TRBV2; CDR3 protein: CASSDGQGNGYTF; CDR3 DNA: TGTGCCAGCAGTGACGGGCAGGGTAATGGCTACACCTTC
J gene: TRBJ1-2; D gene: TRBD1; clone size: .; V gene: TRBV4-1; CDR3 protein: CASSQGPGTGARGYTF; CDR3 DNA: TGCGCCAGCAGCCAAGGGCCTGGGACAGGGGCTCGGGGCTACACCTTC
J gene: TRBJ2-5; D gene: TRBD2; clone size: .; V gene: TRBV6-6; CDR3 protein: CASSYGSGGAKETQYF; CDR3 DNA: TGTGCCAGCAGTTACGGCTCGGGGGGGGCAAAGGAGACCCAGTACTTC
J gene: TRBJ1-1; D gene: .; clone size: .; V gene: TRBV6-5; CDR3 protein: CASSRGWDWAFF; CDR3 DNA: TGTGCCAGCAGTAGGGGATGGGATTGGGCTTTCTTT
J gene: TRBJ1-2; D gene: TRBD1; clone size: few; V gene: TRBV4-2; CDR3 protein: CASSRRQGALNYGYTF; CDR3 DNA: TGTGCCAGCAGCAGGCGACAGGGGGCTCTAAACTATGGCTACACCTTC
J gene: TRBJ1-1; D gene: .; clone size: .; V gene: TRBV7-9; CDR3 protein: CASSQMNSEGQAFF; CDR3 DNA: TGTGCCAGCAGCCAAATGAACTCTGAGGGTCAAGCTTTCTTT
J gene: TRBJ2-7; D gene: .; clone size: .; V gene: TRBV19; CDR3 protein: CASSIFEGSDEQYF; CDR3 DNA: TGTGCCAGTAGTATATTTGAGGGAAGCGACGAGCAGTACTTC
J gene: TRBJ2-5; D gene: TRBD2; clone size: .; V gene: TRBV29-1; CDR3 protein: CSVGPSWLAGGEETQYF; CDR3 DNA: TGCAGCGTTGGCCCCTCGTGGCTAGCGGGAGGTGAAGAGACCCAGTACTTC
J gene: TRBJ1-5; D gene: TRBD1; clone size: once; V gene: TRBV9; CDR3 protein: CASSRDSRQPQHF; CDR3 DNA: TGTGCCAGCAGCCGGGACAGTCGTCAGCCCCAGCATTTT